This T cell receptor beta chain was profiled in a study of T cell responses to AZD1222 COVID-19 vaccine. In regard to this clone: The antigen remains undetermined.

Overall study findings and caveats: The study found vaccine-associated CD4 TCRs spanning spike, dominant at 160-218 and 743-854.

Germline assignment: CDR1 SGHTA and CDR2 FQGNSA. The CDR3 runs to 16 residues. The V segment lost 3 bases and the J segment 1 base; nucleotides outside the gene matches: 5. Some clones are missing from TCRdb's copy, which holds only in-frame ones; the method was immunoSEQ multiplex PCR. The sample lists 80,000 to 100,000 clones, around nine tenths occurring once. J is TRBJ2-3 and V is TRBV7-2; 9 nucleotides match TRBD1. The sequence derives from an adult in good health. Sequencing was performed on peripheral blood, taken on day 0 of MenACWY control vaccination. The CDR3 DNA sequence: TGTGCCAGCAGCTTGGGGACAGGGAGGGGCACAGATACGCAGTATTTT. Translated: CASSLGTGRGTDTQYF.